This T cell receptor (beta chain) came from a study of blood T cell repertoires in COVID-19. In the study overall: The study drew acute and convalescent COVID-19 samples from the United States, Italy and Spain. PBMCs, B-cell-depleted T cells, or T cells were the source of the cDNA or gDNA that made up the material.

The CDR3 totals 14 residues. From germline, CDR1 is MNHEY and CDR2 SVGEGT. Trimming left V 6 bases short and J 1 base short, with 12 bases between. In the original processing: Estimates of nucleated cell counts were drawn from the amplification of reference gene primers. Sequencing used immunoSEQ multiplex PCR; TCRdb keeps in-frame clones, though not all of them. V, J and clone size derive from that table, while D and trimming were established from the DNA sequence. Of approximately 170,000 clones detected, about four fifths appear once; the ten largest clones hold around 7.7%. This receptor was taken from a man between 40 and 49 years old who had recovered from COVID-19. The chain is built from TRBV6-2 or TRBV6-3 and TRBJ2-5; D is unclear. The sequenced material came from peripheral blood. DNA for the CDR3: TGTGCCAGCAGCCGTACGTGGCCCCAAGAGACCCAGTACTTC. Protein product: CASSRTWPQETQYF.